This T cell receptor beta chain appears in the sequencing data of a study of blood T cell repertoires in COVID-19. For the study at large: From the United States, Italy and Spain came samples of acute and convalescent COVID-19. From T cells, B-cell-depleted T cells, or PBMCs came the material, which was cDNA or gDNA.

In the original processing: Amplified reference gene primers provided the basis for estimating nucleated cell counts. Clones were sequenced by immunoSEQ multiplex PCR, and TCRdb holds only the in-frame ones, with some missing. That table furnishes V, J and clone size, whereas the DNA furnished D and trimming. Seen here are over 75,000 clones, roughly 84% observed once, and the top ten hold approximately 10%. The ends were cut back, 7 bases at V and 0 bases at J, with 16 bases in the middle. Germline V gives CDR1 SGHRS, CDR2 YFSETQ. The CDR3 spans 15 residues. This TCR derives from a man between 65 and 80 years old with acute or convalescent COVID-19. The chain uses TRBV5-1 and TRBJ1-1, with a tentative D call TRBD1 (6 bases). The sequenced sample consisted of peripheral blood. DNA of the CDR3: TGCGCCAGCGGCCCGGACAGTACACTGAACACTGAAGCTTTCTTT. Its translation is CASGPDSTLNTEAFF.